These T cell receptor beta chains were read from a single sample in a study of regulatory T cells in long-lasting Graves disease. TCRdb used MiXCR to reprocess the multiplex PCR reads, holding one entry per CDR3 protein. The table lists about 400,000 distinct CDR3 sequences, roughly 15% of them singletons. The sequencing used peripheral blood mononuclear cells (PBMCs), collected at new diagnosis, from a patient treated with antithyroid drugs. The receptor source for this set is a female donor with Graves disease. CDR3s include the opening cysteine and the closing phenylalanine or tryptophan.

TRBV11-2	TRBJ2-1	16	CASSLGRVYSGERQFF
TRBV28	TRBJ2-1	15	CASSFLGTRDNEQFF
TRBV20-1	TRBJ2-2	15	CSARGGLAGGGELFF
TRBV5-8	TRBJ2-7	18	CASSLRSRDGDTNDEQYF
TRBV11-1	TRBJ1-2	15	CASSPRQGTLYGYTF
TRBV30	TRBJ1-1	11	CAWSGFSSAFF
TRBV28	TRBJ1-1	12	CASYGGSLEAFF
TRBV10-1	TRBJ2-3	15	CASSKLAGTTDTQYF
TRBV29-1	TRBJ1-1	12	CSGITQGPEAFF
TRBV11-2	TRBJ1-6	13	CASSPRDDSPLHF
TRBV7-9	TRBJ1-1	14	CASSVALDSAEAFF
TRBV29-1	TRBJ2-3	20	CSVDGTSGVSSTFITDTQYF